A selection of T cell receptor beta chains follows, all from one sample in a study of shared clonotypes between healthy human individuals. Produced via immunoSEQ multiplex PCR; TCRdb's table is partial and in-frame only. This table has about 2 million clones, about 95% appearing once. The sequenced sample consisted of naive CD8+ T cells sorted from blood. These receptors came from a young man in good health. Both conserved end residues are part of each CDR3. The D gene is left open where the match is weak. The size of a clone is reported for some rows only, either as once, few or many, or as a class for expanded clones.

cdr3_nt: TGTGCCAGCAGTCACGCATTAACAGAGTATGGCTACACCTTC; cdr3_aa: CASSHALTEYGYTF; j_call: TRBJ1-2; clone_size: -; d_call: -; v_call: TRBV2
cdr3_nt: TGTGCCAGCAGCTTAGCGCGGGCGGGTCGTGGGGAGACCCAGTACTTC; cdr3_aa: CASSLARAGRGETQYF; j_call: TRBJ2-5; clone_size: -; d_call: -; v_call: TRBV7-9
cdr3_nt: TGTGCCATCAGTGAGAACCCCGGGACTAGCGGGGGGTATGGTGAGCAGTTCTTC; cdr3_aa: CAISENPGTSGGYGEQFF; j_call: TRBJ2-1; clone_size: -; d_call: TRBD2; v_call: TRBV10-3
cdr3_nt: TGCGCCAGCAGCCAAGACGTAGCGGGTAACTATGGCTACACCTTC; cdr3_aa: CASSQDVAGNYGYTF; j_call: TRBJ1-2; clone_size: -; d_call: -; v_call: TRBV4-3
cdr3_nt: TGTGCCAGCAGTTACTCCTCGGGGGAGGTGACAGAGACCCAGTACTTC; cdr3_aa: CASSYSSGEVTETQYF; j_call: TRBJ2-5; clone_size: -; d_call: -; v_call: TRBV6-5
cdr3_nt: TGTGCCAGCAGCCGACCCGGGACTATCTCCTACAATGAGCAGTTCTTC; cdr3_aa: CASSRPGTISYNEQFF; j_call: TRBJ2-1; clone_size: -; d_call: TRBD2; v_call: TRBV7-8
cdr3_nt: TGTGCCACCGTGACCATCGGGACAAATCTCCACGAGCAGTACTTC; cdr3_aa: CATVTIGTNLHEQYF; j_call: TRBJ2-7; clone_size: -; d_call: -; v_call: TRBV10-3
cdr3_nt: TGTGCCTGGAGTGTACTAACCTTCACAGATACGCAGTATTTT; cdr3_aa: CAWSVLTFTDTQYF; j_call: TRBJ2-3; clone_size: -; d_call: -; v_call: TRBV30
cdr3_nt: TGCGCCAGCAGCCGCTCCTCCGGGACGCATGAAAAACTGTTTTTT; cdr3_aa: CASSRSSGTHEKLFF; j_call: TRBJ1-4; clone_size: -; d_call: -; v_call: TRBV4-1
cdr3_nt: TGTGCCATCAGTGAGGACGCGCAGAGTCGCTCTGGAAACACCATATATTTT; cdr3_aa: CAISEDAQSRSGNTIYF; j_call: TRBJ1-3; clone_size: once; d_call: -; v_call: TRBV10-3
cdr3_nt: TGTGCCAGCAGCCAAGTTGGTATATCGCCGGCCCCTGGAAACACCATATATTTT; cdr3_aa: CASSQVGISPAPGNTIYF; j_call: TRBJ1-3; clone_size: -; d_call: -; v_call: TRBV4-2
cdr3_nt: TGTGCCATCAGTGAGCCGAGTGAGGGACAGTACAATGAGCAGTTCTTC; cdr3_aa: CAISEPSEGQYNEQFF; j_call: TRBJ2-1; clone_size: -; d_call: TRBD1; v_call: TRBV10-3
cdr3_nt: TGTGCCAGCAGCCGGGGGGGCTACGAGCAGTACTTC; cdr3_aa: CASSRGGYEQYF; j_call: TRBJ2-7; clone_size: -; d_call: TRBD2; v_call: TRBV7-6
cdr3_nt: TGTGCCAGCAGCTTGGGGGTTGGGGCCGGGGAGCTGTTTTTT; cdr3_aa: CASSLGVGAGELFF; j_call: TRBJ2-2; clone_size: -; d_call: -; v_call: TRBV11-2
cdr3_nt: TGCGCCAGCAGCCAAGATCAAGAGGGAACTAGCACAGATACGCAGTATTTT; cdr3_aa: CASSQDQEGTSTDTQYF; j_call: TRBJ2-3; clone_size: -; d_call: -; v_call: TRBV4-3
cdr3_nt: TGTGCCAGCAGCCCCCTCTCGGCCCAAGAGACCCAGTACTTC; cdr3_aa: CASSPLSAQETQYF; j_call: TRBJ2-5; clone_size: -; d_call: -; v_call: TRBV27
cdr3_nt: TGTGCCAGCAGCCCATCTGGGGATCAGCCCCAGCATTTT; cdr3_aa: CASSPSGDQPQHF; j_call: TRBJ1-5; clone_size: -; d_call: -; v_call: TRBV7-9
cdr3_nt: TGTGCCGGGGGACAGGGGGCAGACACCTCTGGGGCCAACGTCCTGACTTTC; cdr3_aa: CAGGQGADTSGANVLTF; j_call: TRBJ2-6; clone_size: -; d_call: TRBD1; v_call: TRBV5-4
cdr3_nt: TGCAGCGTGGCCCGACCGAATAACAATGAGCAGTTCTTC; cdr3_aa: CSVARPNNNEQFF; j_call: TRBJ2-1; clone_size: -; d_call: -; v_call: TRBV29-1
cdr3_nt: TGTGCCATCAGTGACTCGGGGGTTGGCTCCTACGAGCAGTACTTC; cdr3_aa: CAISDSGVGSYEQYF; j_call: TRBJ2-7; clone_size: -; d_call: -; v_call: TRBV10-3
cdr3_nt: TGTGCCATCAAGACAGACTCCTATAATTCACCCCTCCACTTT; cdr3_aa: CAIKTDSYNSPLHF; j_call: TRBJ1-6; clone_size: -; d_call: -; v_call: TRBV10-3
cdr3_nt: TGTGCCAGCAGCGGAGGGGGGCGCTACGAGCAGTACTTC; cdr3_aa: CASSGGGRYEQYF; j_call: TRBJ2-7; clone_size: -; d_call: -; v_call: TRBV9
cdr3_nt: TGTGCCAGCTCACCTTTGGACGGCGCCTACGAGCAGTACTTC; cdr3_aa: CASSPLDGAYEQYF; j_call: TRBJ2-7; clone_size: -; d_call: -; v_call: TRBV18
cdr3_nt: TGTGCCAGCGCAGGGGGCGGCCTGTATACGCAGTATTTT; cdr3_aa: CASAGGGLYTQYF; j_call: TRBJ2-3; clone_size: -; d_call: TRBD1; v_call: TRBV6-5
cdr3_nt: TGTGCCAGCAGTGAAGGCTCAGGACCATCCTACGAGCAGTACTTC; cdr3_aa: CASSEGSGPSYEQYF; j_call: TRBJ2-7; clone_size: -; d_call: -; v_call: TRBV6-1
cdr3_nt: TGTGCCAGCAGCTCGCAGGGACCCCAAGAGACCCAGTACTTC; cdr3_aa: CASSSQGPQETQYF; j_call: TRBJ2-5; clone_size: once; d_call: -; v_call: TRBV7-2
cdr3_nt: TGTGCCAGCAGTACAGGGGGCATGGTTGAAAAACTGTTTTTT; cdr3_aa: CASSTGGMVEKLFF; j_call: TRBJ1-4; clone_size: -; d_call: TRBD1; v_call: TRBV6-4
cdr3_nt: TGTGCCAGCAGTTTTGGGACATCCCTAGATACGCAGTATTTT; cdr3_aa: CASSFGTSLDTQYF; j_call: TRBJ2-3; clone_size: once; d_call: -; v_call: TRBV6-5